The next 9 T cell receptor beta chains were all read from a single sample in a study of response to subunit inactivated influenza vaccine. TCRdb re-called the RT-PCR reads with MiXCR, one entry per CDR3 protein. The table shows roughly 630,000 distinct CDR3 sequences, with about 14% occurring only once. Sequencing was performed on PBMCs from blood, taken approximately 15 days before vaccination. Every receptor here comes from a man aged 50-60 years who received an inactivated influenza vaccine.

This clonotype was detected a few times. The rearrangement joins TRBV4-3 to TRBJ2-1; a possible D gene is TRBD2 (6 bases). Trimming stripped 0 bases from V and 4 bases from J, with 10 bases between. This CDR3 has 15 amino acids. Germline V gene data show CDR1 as LGHNA and CDR2 as YSLEER. The CDR3 is CASSQDPAGYNEQFF. The CDR3 coding sequence is TGCGCCAGCAGCCAAGACCCGGCGGGATACAATGAGCAGTTCTTC.

This chain's CDR3 is CASSPSGGRAGYEQFF. The CDR3, as DNA: TGTGCCAGCAGCCCGTCCGGGGGTAGGGCGGGCTATGAGCAGTTCTTC. This chain links TRBV5-6 with TRBJ2-1; D perhaps matches TRBD2 (6 bases). This CDR3 contains 16 residues. Trimming removed 4 bases at V and 8 bases at J, with 22 bases between. The germline V gene has CDR1 SGHDT and CDR2 YYEEEE.

This clonotype was detected only a few times. The gene calls are TRBV7-6 and TRBJ1-1; the D is unclear. CDR3 length: 15 amino acids. The ends were cut back, 1 base at V and 2 bases at J, with 11 bases in the middle. Germline CDR1 is SGHVS and CDR2 is FNYEAQ. CDR3 coding DNA: TGTGCCAGCAGCTTAGTTGGGCACACCAACACTGAAGCTTTCTTT. It is translated as CASSLVGHTNTEAFF.

This clonotype has a handful of counts. The chain links TRBV5-5 to TRBJ1-2, with a tentative D call TRBD1 (6 bases). This CDR3 is 12 amino acids long. The V and J ends lost 4 bases and 7 bases respectively, with 11 bases between them. Germline-derived CDR1 and CDR2 are SGHKS and YYEKEE (reference sequence). In DNA form, the CDR3 reads TGTGCCAGCAGCGCGGACAGCGTTGGCTACACCTTC. This encodes CASSADSVGYTF.

This chain joins TRBV12-3 or TRBV12-4 and TRBJ1-5, with 12 bases matching TRBD1. Trimming cost V 7 bases and J 0 bases; bases outside gene matches: 7. The CDR3 spans 17 residues. The CDR3 loop is CASTGTGGVGSNQPQHF. DNA of the CDR3: TGTGCCAGCACCGGGACAGGGGGCGTAGGTAGCAATCAGCCCCAGCATTTT.

This clonotype was detected only a few times. The chain employs TRBV28 and TRBJ2-7; either TRBD1 or TRBD2 may supply D (5 bases each). The CDR3 runs to 18 residues. V was pared by 3 bases and J by 2 bases, with 23 bases between. Germline assignment: CDR1 MDHEN and CDR2 SYDVKM. The CDR3, as DNA: TGTGCCAGCAGTTTCCCCCTAACACAAGGTGAGGGGACCTACGAGCAGTACTTC. It translates to CASSFPLTQGEGTYEQYF.

Many counts were recorded for this clonotype. V is TRBV5-1 and J is TRBJ2-2; 9 bases agree with TRBD1. There are 16 residues in the CDR3. Germline CDR1 reads SGHRS; CDR2 reads YFSETQ. With V trimmed by 4 bases and J by 4 bases, 8 bases remained unmatched. The CDR3 loop is CASSITGTGTTGELFF. The CDR3 bases are TGCGCCAGCAGCATTACCGGGACAGGGACCACCGGGGAGCTGTTTTTT.

This clonotype occurred a few times. The CDR3 DNA follows: TGTGCCAGCAGCGTAGCCGCGGGAGGGTCCTCATACGAGCAGTACTTC. The encoded protein is CASSVAAGGSSYEQYF. The chain has TRBV9 and TRBJ2-7; 9 nucleotides match TRBD2. CDR1 and CDR2 (germline): SGDLS, YYNGEE. The CDR3 runs 16 residues. The V and J ends lost 0 bases and 4 bases, in that order; junction bases with no gene match: 8.

The rearrangement uses TRBV20-1 and TRBJ2-1, with 8 nucleotides matching TRBD1. The CDR3 contains 15 residues. Germline CDR1 DFQATT, CDR2 SNEGSKA (reference sequence). Losses at the gene ends were 5 bases for V and 10 bases for J; bases not matched to a gene: 16. The CDR3 coding sequence is TGCAGTGCTCCCCCCTCACAGGGGGTAGCTTGGGAGCAGTTCTTC. This translates into CSAPPSQGVAWEQFF.